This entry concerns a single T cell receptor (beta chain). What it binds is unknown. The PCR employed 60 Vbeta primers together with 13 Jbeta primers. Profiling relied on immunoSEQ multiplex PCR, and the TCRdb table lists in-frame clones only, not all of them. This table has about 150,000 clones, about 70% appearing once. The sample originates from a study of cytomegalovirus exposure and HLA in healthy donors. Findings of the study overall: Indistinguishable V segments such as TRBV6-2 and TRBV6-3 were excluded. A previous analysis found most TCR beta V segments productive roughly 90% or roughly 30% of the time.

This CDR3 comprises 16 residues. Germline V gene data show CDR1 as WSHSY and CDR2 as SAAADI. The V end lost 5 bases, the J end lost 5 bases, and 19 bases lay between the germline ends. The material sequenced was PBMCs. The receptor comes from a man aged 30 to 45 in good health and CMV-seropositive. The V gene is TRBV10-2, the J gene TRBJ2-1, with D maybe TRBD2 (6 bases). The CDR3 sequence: CASSLDIGGLNNEQFF. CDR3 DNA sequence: TGCGCCAGCAGTTTAGACATTGGCGGACTAAACAATGAGCAGTTCTTC.